What follows describes a single T cell receptor (beta chain). This clonotype was seen more than once but under ten times. The clone's antigen remains unknown. No clone much larger than this one lies a single base away; base qualities are absent. This entry is derived from a study of type 1 regulatory T cells (dated by TCRdb to the early 2020s). Looking at the study overall: An in vitro protocol by which a Tr1-enriched, alloantigen-specific CD4 T cell product named T-allo10 was generated was characterized in the study. T-allo10 was being evaluated clinically in patients with hematological malignancies who were receiving allogeneic hematopoietic stem cell transplantation.

At the junction V is shortened by 6 bases and J by 7 bases; bases outside the gene matches: 5. Inclusive of the bounding cysteine and phenylalanine, the CDR3 is 13 residues long. Only the CDR3 portion is preserved as DNA: 39 bases, with reading frame beginning at the first base. For sequencing, an Illumina MiSeq was employed. The public reads were reprocessed in TCRdb via fastp at Q25 and MiXCR, keeping in-frame beta chains. Each record represents a unique CDR3 protein, reported with the most common genes and DNA among its rows. Recorded for this sample are about 71,000 distinct CDR3 sequences; around 21% of them occurred a single time. 8.3% of the sample goes to the ten largest clones. Findings and caveats that apply to the study as a whole: Compared with non-Tr1 cells, Tr1 cells had a TCR repertoire that was more restricted, a finding the study read as clonal expansion induced by alloantigen.

The sequence was obtained from a human donor in good health. Rearrangement joined TRBV12-3 or TRBV12-4 to TRBJ1-2, with 10 bases in between that match TRBD1. The sample comprised cultured type 1 regulatory T (Tr1) cells, either the whole culture or a sorted fraction (not recorded which). This specimen's cell subset or site label, interpreted: type 1 regulatory T cells sorted from the T-allo10 product. The bases read TGTGCCAGCAGCCCCGGGACAGGGGTTGGCTACACCTTC. Translated, this is CASSPGTGVGYTF.